This entry is about one T cell receptor beta chain. TCRdb keeps only in-frame clones here, not all; method: immunoSEQ multiplex PCR. The sample includes some 500,000 clones, more than 75% seen only once; the top ten take over 1.5%. This specimen belongs to a study of blood T cell repertoires in COVID-19. Germline V CDR1 and CDR2: MNHEY, SVGAGI. The CDR3 contains 15 residues. The V and J ends lost 6 bases and 7 bases respectively, with 19 bases between them. Sample: PBMCs or T cells enriched from blood (not recorded which). The chain employs TRBV6-5 and TRBJ2-1; possibly TRBD1 for D (5 bases). This clonotype originated in a woman aged 40 to 50 who had recovered from COVID-19. The CDR3 spells CASSSRLRGGNEQFF. CDR3 in DNA: TGTGCCAGCAGCAGCCGGTTAAGGGGTGGAAATGAGCAGTTCTTC.